This T cell receptor (beta chain) was sequenced for a study of OX40 agonist ivuxolimab in advanced cancers. Whole-study context: Those enrolled were roughly 80% male, with a mean age of roughly 62 years and ages from roughly 20 to 85.

The table came from immunoSEQ multiplex PCR; TCRdb's copy has only in-frame clones and leaves some out. The sample holds fewer than 25,000 clones, around 85% seen once. Per germline, CDR1 SGDLS and CDR2 YYNGEE. CDR3 length equals 16 residues. V was pared by 4 bases and J by 6 bases, with 11 bases of the junction left unmatched. The input for sequencing was CD4+ or CD8+ T cells sorted from blood, taken in a trial of the OX40 agonist ivuxolimab. This TCR was sampled from an adult with an advanced solid tumor such as melanoma, head and neck, liver or kidney cancer. V and J are TRBV9 and TRBJ2-2; TRBD2 matches 8 bases. The CDR3 region is CASSRSASGSAGELFF. The CDR3 nucleotides are TGTGCCAGCAGCCGCTCTGCGAGCGGGAGTGCCGGGGAGCTGTTTTTT. Based on the CDR3 plus reference TRBV9 and TRBJ2-2, the full variable domain is DSGVTQTPKHLITATGQRVTLRCSPRSGDLSVYWYQQSLDQGLQFLIQYYNGEERAKGNILERFSAQQFPDLHSELNLSSLELGDSALYFCASSRSASGSAGELFFGEGSRLTVL.